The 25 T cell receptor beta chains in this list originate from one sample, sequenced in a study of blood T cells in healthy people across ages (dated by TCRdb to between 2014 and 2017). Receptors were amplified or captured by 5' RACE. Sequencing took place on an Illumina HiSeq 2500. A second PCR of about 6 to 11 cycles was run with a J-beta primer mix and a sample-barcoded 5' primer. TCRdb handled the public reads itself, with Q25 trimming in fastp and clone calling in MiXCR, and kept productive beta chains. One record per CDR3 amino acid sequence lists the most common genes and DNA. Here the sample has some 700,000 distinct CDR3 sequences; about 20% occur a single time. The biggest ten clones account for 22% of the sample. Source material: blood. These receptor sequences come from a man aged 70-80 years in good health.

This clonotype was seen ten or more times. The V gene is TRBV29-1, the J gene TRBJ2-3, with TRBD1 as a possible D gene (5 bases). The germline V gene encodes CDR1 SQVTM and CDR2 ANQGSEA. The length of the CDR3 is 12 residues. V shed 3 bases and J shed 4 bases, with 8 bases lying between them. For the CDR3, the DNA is TGCAGCGTTGACCAGGGCTCAGATACGCAGTATTTT. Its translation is CSVDQGSDTQYF.

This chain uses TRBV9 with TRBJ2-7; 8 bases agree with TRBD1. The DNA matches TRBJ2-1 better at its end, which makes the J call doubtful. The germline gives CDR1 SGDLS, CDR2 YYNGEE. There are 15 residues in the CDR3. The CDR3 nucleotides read TGTGCCAGCAGCGTAGGGACAGGGCCTTGGAATGAGCAGTTCTTC. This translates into CASSVGTGPWNEQFF.

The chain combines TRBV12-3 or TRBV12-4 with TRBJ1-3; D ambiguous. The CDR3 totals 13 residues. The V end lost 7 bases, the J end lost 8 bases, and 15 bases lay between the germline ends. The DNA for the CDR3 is TGTGCCAGCAAGACATCAGTTCTGGACACCATATATTTT. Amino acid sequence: CASKTSVLDTIYF.

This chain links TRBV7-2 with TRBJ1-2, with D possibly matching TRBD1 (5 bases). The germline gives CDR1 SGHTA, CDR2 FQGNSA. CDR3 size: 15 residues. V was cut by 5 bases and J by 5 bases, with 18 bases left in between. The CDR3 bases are TGTGCCAGCAGCCCGTCAACCGGGACGGCGTATGGCTACACCTTC. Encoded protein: CASSPSTGTAYGYTF.

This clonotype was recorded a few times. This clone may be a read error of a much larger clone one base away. The CDR3 protein is CATSRPFTGGNAQFF. CDR3 in DNA: TGTGCCACCAGCAGACCATTTACAGGGGGCAATGCGCAGTTCTTC. The rearrangement joins TRBV15 to TRBJ2-7; 9 positions match TRBD1. The better agreement between TRBJ2-1 and the DNA end casts doubt on the J call. The CDR3 has 15 amino acids. Per the germline V gene, CDR1 is LNHNV and CDR2 is YYDKDF (reference sequence).

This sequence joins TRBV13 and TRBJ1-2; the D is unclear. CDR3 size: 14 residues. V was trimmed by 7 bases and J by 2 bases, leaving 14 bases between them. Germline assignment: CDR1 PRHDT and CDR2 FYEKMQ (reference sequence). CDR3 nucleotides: TGTGCCAGCATCCAGAGCACACAAAACTATGGCTACACCTTC. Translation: CASIQSTQNYGYTF.

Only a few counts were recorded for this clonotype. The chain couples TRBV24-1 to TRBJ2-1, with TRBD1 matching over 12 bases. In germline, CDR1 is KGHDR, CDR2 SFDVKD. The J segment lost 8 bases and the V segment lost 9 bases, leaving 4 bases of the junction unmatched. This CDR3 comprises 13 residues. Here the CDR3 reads CATRGTGGYEQFF. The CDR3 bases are TGTGCCACCCGAGGGACAGGGGGCTATGAGCAGTTCTTC.

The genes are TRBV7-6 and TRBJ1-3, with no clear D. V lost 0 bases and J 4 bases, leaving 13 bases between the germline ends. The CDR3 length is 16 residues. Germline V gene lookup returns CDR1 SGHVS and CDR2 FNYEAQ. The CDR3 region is CASSLAAPGLGNTIYF. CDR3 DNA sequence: TGTGCCAGCAGCTTAGCTGCCCCGGGGTTAGGAAACACCATATATTTT.

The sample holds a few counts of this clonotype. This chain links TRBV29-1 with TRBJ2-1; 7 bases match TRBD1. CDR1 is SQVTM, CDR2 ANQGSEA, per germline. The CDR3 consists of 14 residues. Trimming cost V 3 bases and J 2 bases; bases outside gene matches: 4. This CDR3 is CSVDGQGAYNEQFF. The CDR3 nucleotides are TGCAGCGTTGATGGCCAGGGGGCCTACAATGAGCAGTTCTTC.

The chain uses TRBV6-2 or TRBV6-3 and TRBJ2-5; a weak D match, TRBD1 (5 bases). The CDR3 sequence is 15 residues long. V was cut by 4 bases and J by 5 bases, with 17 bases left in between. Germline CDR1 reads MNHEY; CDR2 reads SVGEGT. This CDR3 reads CASSSAGKVMETQYF. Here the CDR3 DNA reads TGTGCCAGCAGTTCCGCAGGGAAGGTCATGGAGACCCAGTACTTC.

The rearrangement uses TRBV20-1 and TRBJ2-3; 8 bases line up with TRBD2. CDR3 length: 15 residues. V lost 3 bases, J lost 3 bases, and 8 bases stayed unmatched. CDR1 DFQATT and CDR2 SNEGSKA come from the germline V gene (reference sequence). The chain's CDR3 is CSASPSGHRTDTQYF. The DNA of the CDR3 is TGCAGTGCTAGTCCTAGCGGGCATCGGACAGATACGCAGTATTTT.

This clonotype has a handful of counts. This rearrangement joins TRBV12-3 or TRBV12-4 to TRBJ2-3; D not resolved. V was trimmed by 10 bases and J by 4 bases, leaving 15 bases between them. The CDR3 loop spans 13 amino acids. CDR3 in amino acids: CATGPEWSDTQYF. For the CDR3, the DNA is TGTGCCACAGGACCTGAGTGGTCAGATACGCAGTATTTT.

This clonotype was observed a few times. CDR3 loop: CASSYVGDPNYGYTF. DNA of the CDR3: TGTGCCAGCAGTTACGTGGGGGATCCGAACTATGGCTACACCTTC. The V call is TRBV6-2 or TRBV6-3, the J call TRBJ1-2, with D possibly matching TRBD1 (5 bases). V was cut by 2 bases and J by 2 bases, with 12 bases left in between. CDR1 and CDR2 from the germline V gene are MNHEY and SVGEGT. The CDR3 runs to 15 residues.

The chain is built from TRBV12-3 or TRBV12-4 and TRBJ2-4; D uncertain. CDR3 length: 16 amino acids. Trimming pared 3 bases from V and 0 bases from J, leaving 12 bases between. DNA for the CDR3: TGTGCCAGCAGTTTTTTACCGGCACAAGCCAAAAACATTCAGTACTTC. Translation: CASSFLPAQAKNIQYF.

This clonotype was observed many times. The CDR3 protein is CASDSSGSFSQYF. The CDR3, as DNA: TGTGCCAGCGATAGTAGCGGGAGTTTCTCTCAGTACTTC. The rearrangement links TRBV11-2 to TRBJ2-4; 9 bases align to TRBD2. The junction had 11 bases not matched to a gene; V was cut back by 8 bases and J by 12 bases. The CDR3 extends over 13 amino acids. CDR1 is SGHAT, CDR2 FQNNGV, per germline.

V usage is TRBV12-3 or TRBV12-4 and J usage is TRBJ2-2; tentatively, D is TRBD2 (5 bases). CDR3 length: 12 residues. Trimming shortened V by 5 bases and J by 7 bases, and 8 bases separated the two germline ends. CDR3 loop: CASSTSIGELFF. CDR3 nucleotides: TGTGCCAGCAGTACTAGTATCGGGGAGCTGTTTTTT.

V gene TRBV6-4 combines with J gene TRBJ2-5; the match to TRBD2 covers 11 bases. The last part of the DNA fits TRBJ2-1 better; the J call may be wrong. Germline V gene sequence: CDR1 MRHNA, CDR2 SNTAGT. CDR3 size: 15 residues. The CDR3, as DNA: TGTGCCAGCAGTTCAGGGACTAGCGGAGGCCATGAGCAGTTCTTC. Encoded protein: CASSSGTSGGHEQFF.

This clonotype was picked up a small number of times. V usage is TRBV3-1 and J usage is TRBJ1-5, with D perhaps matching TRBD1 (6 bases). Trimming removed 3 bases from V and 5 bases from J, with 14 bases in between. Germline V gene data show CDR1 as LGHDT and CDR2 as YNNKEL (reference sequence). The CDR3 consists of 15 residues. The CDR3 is CASSQARGADQPQHF. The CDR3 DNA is TGTGCCAGCAGCCAGGCCCGGGGGGCTGATCAGCCCCAGCATTTT.

This chain's CDR3 is CASSTGRSAGVANEQFF. CDR3 coding DNA: TGTGCCAGCAGCACTGGTAGATCAGCGGGAGTCGCCAATGAGCAGTTCTTC. This chain joins TRBV27 and TRBJ2-1; 8 bases are a match to TRBD2. The CDR3 runs 17 residues. Germline V gene lookup returns CDR1 MNHEY and CDR2 SMNVEV (reference sequence). The J segment lost 6 bases and the V segment lost 6 bases, leaving 16 bases of the junction unmatched.

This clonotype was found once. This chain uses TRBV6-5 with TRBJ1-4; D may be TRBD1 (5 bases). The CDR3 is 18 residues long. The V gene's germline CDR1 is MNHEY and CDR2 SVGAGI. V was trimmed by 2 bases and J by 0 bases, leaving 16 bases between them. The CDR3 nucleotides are TGTGCCAGCAGTTACGGGAGAGGGGCGCCGACAACTAATGAAAAACTGTTTTTT. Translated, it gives CASSYGRGAPTTNEKLFF.

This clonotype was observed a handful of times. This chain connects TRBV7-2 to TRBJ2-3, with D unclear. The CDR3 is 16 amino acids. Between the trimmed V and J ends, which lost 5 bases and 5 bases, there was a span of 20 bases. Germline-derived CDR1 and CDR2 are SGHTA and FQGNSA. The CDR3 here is CASSQSSSRNGDTQYF. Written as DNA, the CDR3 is TGTGCCAGCAGCCAGTCCTCCTCTAGAAATGGAGATACGCAGTATTTT.

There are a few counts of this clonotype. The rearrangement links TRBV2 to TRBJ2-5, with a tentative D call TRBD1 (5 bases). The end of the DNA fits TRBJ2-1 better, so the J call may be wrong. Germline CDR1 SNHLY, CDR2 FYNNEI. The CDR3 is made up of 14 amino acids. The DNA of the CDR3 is TGTGCCAGCAGTGAGCAGGGTTCGTCGAATGAGCAGTTCTTC. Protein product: CASSEQGSSNEQFF.

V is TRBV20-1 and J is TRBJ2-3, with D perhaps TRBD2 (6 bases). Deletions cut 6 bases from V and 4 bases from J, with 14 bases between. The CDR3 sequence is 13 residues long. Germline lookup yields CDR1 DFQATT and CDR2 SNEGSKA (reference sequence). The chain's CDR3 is CSALVSGADTQYF. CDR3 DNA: TGCAGTGCCCTAGTGTCGGGGGCAGATACGCAGTATTTT.

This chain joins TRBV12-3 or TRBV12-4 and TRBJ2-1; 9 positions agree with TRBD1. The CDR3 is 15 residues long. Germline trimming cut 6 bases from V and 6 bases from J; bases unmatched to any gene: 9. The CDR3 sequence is CASRLPGQGGNEQFF. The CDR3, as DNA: TGTGCCAGCAGACTACCGGGACAGGGAGGCAATGAGCAGTTCTTC.

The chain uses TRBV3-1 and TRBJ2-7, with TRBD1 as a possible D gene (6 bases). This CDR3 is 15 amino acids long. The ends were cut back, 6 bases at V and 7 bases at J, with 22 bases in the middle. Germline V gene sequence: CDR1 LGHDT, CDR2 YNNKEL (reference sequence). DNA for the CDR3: TGTGCCAGCAGTCAAATGACAGGCTTCTTGGGGGAGCAGTACTTC. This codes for CASSQMTGFLGEQYF.